This T cell receptor beta chain came from a study of blood T cell repertoires in COVID-19. Overall study: Some COVID-19 samples were acute and others convalescent; all came from the United States, Italy and Spain. PBMCs, B-cell-depleted T cells, or T cells provided the cDNA or gDNA that made up the material.

Participants were aged roughly 18 to 100 years from around 25 US areas. Cohorts were assigned according to the clinical history that participants reported. Assay used: immunoSEQ multiplex PCR; TCRdb lists only in-frame clones, some missing. The sample consists of almost 400,000 clones, more than 75% of them appearing once. The specimen was PBMCs or T cells enriched from blood (not recorded which). The TCR sequence derives from a woman in her 30s with acute COVID-19.

CDR3 loop: CASSYQTGDAGYSNQPQHF. The CDR3 DNA follows: TGTGCCAGCAGTTACCAAACCGGGGATGCGGGGTATAGCAATCAGCCCCAGCATTTT. The chain employs TRBV6-2 or TRBV6-3 and TRBJ1-5, with D unclear. Trimming stripped 2 bases from V and 0 bases from J, with 20 bases between. The V gene's germline CDR1 is MNHEY and CDR2 SVGEGT. The CDR3 contains 19 residues.